The clone carrying this T cell receptor beta chain was observed a few times. This sample stems from a study of T cells in Graves' hyperthyroidism and ophthalmopathy. Uncontrolled infections, other autoimmune diseases, pregnancy or lactation led to exclusion of patients. The V segment lost 5 bases and the J segment 5 bases; nucleotides outside the gene matches: 3. Germline loops: CDR1 KGHDR, CDR2 SFDVKD. The CDR3 runs to 14 residues. What was amplified from RNA transcripts were TCR beta CDR3 regions. Initially, a first-round RT-PCR of the TCR CDR3 employed the HTBI primer set. Using its own MiXCR run on the multiplex PCR reads, TCRdb lists one record per CDR3 protein. The sample yields over 350,000 distinct CDR3 sequences, over 11% seen once.

The sequence was obtained from a man aged 50-60 years with Graves' ophthalmopathy. The rearrangement joins TRBV24-1 to TRBJ2-1, with 9 bases fitting TRBD2. Sequences were obtained from blood. The CDR3 loop reads CATSGSGSNNEQFF. The CDR3 DNA is TGTGCCACCAGTGGTAGCGGGAGTAACAATGAGCAGTTCTTC.